A selection of T cell receptor beta chains follows, all from one sample in a study of HIV-infected patients and healthy controls. Each CDR3 protein gets one entry after TCRdb re-called the 5' RACE reads with MiXCR. Among more than 15,000 distinct CDR3 sequences listed, around 5.5% were seen once. The specimen was blood. All receptors come from an adult in good health. Each CDR3 is given with its conserved first and last residue. A D gene is named only where the DNA matches it firmly. Size values are once, few and many counts, or a class for expanded clones, and some rows have none.

J gene	clone size	D gene	V gene	CDR3 DNA	CDR3 protein
TRBJ1-3	many	-	TRBV28	TGTGCCAGCAGTTCTGGAGGGCTCGGAAACACCATATATTTT	CASSSGGLGNTIYF
TRBJ1-3	many	-	TRBV3-1	TGTGCCAGCAGCCAAGTTGCAGCCACCACCGGAAACACCATATATTTT	CASSQVAATTGNTIYF
TRBJ2-1	many	-	TRBV2	TGTGCCAGCAGTGTAAGGGGGGGGTCCTACAATGAGCAGTTCTTC	CASSVRGGSYNEQFF
TRBJ1-4	many	-	TRBV7-3	TGTGCCAGCAGCTTAAAGGGAGGGGGATCTGAAAAACTGTTTTTT	CASSLKGGGSEKLFF
TRBJ2-2	many	-	TRBV27	TGTGCCAGCAGTTCAGGGTTAGCCGGGGAGCTGTTTTTT	CASSSGLAGELFF
TRBJ1-1	many	-	TRBV5-1	TGCGCCAGCAGCCTGGGAATGGAAGCTTTCTTT	CASSLGMEAFF
TRBJ2-1	many	-	TRBV24-1	TGTGCCACCAGTGATTGGGGGACAGAGCAGTTCTTC	CATSDWGTEQFF
TRBJ1-4	many	TRBD1	TRBV19	TGTGCCAGTAGTATCGTCGGACAGGGGGTTAATGAAAAACTGTTTTTT	CASSIVGQGVNEKLFF
TRBJ2-5	few	TRBD2	TRBV19	TGTGCCAGTAGTATCCGGACTAGCGGCCAAGAGACCCAGTACTTC	CASSIRTSGQETQYF
TRBJ2-5	many	-	TRBV14	TGTGCCAGCAGCCAAGATCTGCTAGTAATCGATCGAGAGACCCAGTACTTC	CASSQDLLVIDRETQYF
TRBJ2-7	many	-	TRBV6-6	TGTGCCAGCGGACTGGGCTACGAGCAGTACTTC	CASGLGYEQYF
TRBJ1-1	medium-sized	-	TRBV21-1	TGTGCCAGCAGCATCGGACAGGGGCCGAGAGGAGCTTTCTTT	CASSIGQGPRGAFF
TRBJ1-2	many	-	TRBV7-2	TGTGCCAGCAGCTTAGATCTGTTCGTATATAGGGACGGCCCTAACTATGGCTACACCTTC	CASSLDLFVYRDGPNYGYTF
TRBJ2-7	medium-sized	TRBD1	TRBV7-9	TGTGCCAGCAGCCCAGGGGGCGGGGACGAGCAGTACTTC	CASSPGGGDEQYF
TRBJ2-3	many	TRBD2	TRBV20-1	TGCAGTGCTCCGAACCGACTAGCGGGGGTGGCAGATACGCAGTATTTT	CSAPNRLAGVADTQYF
TRBJ2-1	many	TRBD1	TRBV14	TGTGCCAGCAGCATGCCGGGACAGGGTTTGAATGAGCAGTTCTTC	CASSMPGQGLNEQFF
TRBJ2-1	many	TRBD2	TRBV7-2	TGTGCCAGCAGCACCCGCCAACTAGCGGCCCATGAGCAGTTCTTC	CASSTRQLAAHEQFF
TRBJ2-1	many	TRBD2	TRBV4-3	TGCGCCAGCAGCGCTGGTAGCGGGGGGGCCTCAGTCAATGAGCAGTTCTTC	CASSAGSGGASVNEQFF
TRBJ1-3	many	TRBD1	TRBV20-1	TGCAGTGCCATAGGACAGGGCGACACCATATATTTT	CSAIGQGDTIYF
TRBJ2-1	-	-	TRBV5-5	TGTGCCAGCAGCTTGGCGTCGGAGGGGGTCCACCCCTCCTACAATGAGCAGTTCTTC	CASSLASEGVHPSYNEQFF
TRBJ2-3	many	TRBD2	TRBV5-1	TGCGCCAGCACCCGGGGGGGCCATAGCACAGATACGCAGTATTTT	CASTRGGHSTDTQYF